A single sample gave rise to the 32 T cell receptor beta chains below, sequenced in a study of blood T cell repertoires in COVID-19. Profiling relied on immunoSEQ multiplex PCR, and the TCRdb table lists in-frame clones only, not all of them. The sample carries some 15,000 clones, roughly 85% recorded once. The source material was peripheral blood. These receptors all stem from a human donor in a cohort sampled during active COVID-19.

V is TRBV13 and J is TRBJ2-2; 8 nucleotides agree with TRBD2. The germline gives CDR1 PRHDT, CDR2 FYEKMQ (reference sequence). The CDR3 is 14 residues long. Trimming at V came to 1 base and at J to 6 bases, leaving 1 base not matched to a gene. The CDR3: CASSLAGGAGELFF. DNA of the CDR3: TGTGCCAGCAGCTTAGCCGGGGGGGCCGGGGAGCTGTTTTTT. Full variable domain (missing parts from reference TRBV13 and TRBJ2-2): AAGVIQSPRHLIKEKRETATLKCYPIPRHDTVYWYQQGPGQDPQFLISFYEKMQSDKGSIPDRFSAQQFSDYHSELNMSSLELGDSALYFCASSLAGGAGELFFGEGSRLTVL.

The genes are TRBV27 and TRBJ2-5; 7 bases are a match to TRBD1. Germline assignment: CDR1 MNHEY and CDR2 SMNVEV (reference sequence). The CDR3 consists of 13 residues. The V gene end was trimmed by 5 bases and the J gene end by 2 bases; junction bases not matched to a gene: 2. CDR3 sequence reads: CASSIQGQETQYF. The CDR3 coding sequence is TGTGCCAGCAGTATACAGGGGCAAGAGACCCAGTACTTC.

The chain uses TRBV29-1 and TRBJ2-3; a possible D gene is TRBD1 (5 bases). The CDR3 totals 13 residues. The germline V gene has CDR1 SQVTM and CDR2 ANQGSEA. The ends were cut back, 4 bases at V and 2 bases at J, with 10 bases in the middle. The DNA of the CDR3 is TGCAGCGTTGGACAGAGATACACAGATACGCAGTATTTT. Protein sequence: CSVGQRYTDTQYF.

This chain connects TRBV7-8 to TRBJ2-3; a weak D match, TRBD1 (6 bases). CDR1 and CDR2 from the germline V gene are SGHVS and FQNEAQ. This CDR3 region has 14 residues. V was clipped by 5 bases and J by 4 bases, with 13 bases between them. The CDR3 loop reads CASSITGFPDTQYF. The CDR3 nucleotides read TGTGCCAGCAGCATAACAGGGTTCCCAGATACGCAGTATTTT.

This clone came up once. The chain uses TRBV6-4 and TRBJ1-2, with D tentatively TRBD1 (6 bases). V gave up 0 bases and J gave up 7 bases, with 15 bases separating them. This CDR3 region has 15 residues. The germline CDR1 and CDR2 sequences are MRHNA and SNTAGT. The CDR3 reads CASSDSTGAGAGYTF. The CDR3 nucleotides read TGTGCCAGCAGTGACTCTACGGGGGCGGGGGCTGGCTACACCTTC.

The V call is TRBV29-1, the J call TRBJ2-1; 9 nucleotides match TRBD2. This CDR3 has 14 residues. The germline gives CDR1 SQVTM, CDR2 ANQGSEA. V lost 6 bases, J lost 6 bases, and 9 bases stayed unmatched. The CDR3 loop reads CSVGKTSGGNEQFF. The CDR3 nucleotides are TGCAGCGTGGGAAAGACTAGCGGAGGCAATGAGCAGTTCTTC.

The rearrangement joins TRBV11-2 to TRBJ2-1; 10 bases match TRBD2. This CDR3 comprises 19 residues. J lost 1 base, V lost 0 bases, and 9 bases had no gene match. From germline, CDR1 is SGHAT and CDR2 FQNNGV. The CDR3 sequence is CASSLDAESSGGSYNEQFF. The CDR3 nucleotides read TGTGCCAGCAGCTTAGACGCAGAATCTAGCGGGGGATCCTACAATGAGCAGTTCTTC.

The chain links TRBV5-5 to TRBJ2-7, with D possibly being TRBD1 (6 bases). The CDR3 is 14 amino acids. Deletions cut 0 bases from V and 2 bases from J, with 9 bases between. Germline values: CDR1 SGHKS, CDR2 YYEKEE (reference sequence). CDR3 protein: CASSLVQGTYEQYF. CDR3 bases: TGTGCCAGCAGCTTGGTACAGGGCACCTACGAGCAGTACTTC.

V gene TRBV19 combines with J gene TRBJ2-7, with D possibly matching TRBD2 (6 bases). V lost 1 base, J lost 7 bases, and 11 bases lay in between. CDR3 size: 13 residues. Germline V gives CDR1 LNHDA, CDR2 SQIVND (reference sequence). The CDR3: CASSIVYGGEQYF. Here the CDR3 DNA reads TGTGCCAGTAGTATAGTTTACGGGGGAGAGCAGTACTTC. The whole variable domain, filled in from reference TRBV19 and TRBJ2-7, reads DGGITQSPKYLFRKEGQNVTLSCEQNLNHDAMYWYRQDPGQGLRLIYYSQIVNDFQKGDIAEGYSVSREKKESFPLTVTSAQKNPTAFYLCASSIVYGGEQYFGPGTRLTVT.

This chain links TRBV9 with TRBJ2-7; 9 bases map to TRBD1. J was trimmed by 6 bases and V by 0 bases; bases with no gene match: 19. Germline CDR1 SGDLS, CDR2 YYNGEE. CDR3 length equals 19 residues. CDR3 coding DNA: TGTGCCAGCAGCGTAGGGGCGGGGACAGGGCCCCGTCCCCGTTCCGAGCAGTACTTC. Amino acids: CASSVGAGTGPRPRSEQYF. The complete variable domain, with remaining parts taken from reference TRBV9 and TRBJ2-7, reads DSGVTQTPKHLITATGQRVTLRCSPRSGDLSVYWYQQSLDQGLQFLIQYYNGEERAKGNILERFSAQQFPDLHSELNLSSLELGDSALYFCASSVGAGTGPRPRSEQYFGPGTRLTVT.

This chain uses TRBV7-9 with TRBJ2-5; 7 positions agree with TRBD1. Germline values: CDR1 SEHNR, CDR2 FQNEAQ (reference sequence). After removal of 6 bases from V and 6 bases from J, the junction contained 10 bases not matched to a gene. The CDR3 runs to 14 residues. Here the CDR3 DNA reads TGTGCCAGCAGTTCAGGGGGACCTTTCAAGACCCAGTACTTC. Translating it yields CASSSGGPFKTQYF.

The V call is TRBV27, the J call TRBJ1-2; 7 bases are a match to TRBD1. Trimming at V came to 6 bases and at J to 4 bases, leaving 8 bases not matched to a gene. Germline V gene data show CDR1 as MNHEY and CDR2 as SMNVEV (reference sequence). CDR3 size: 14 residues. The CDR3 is CASRASGQTYGYTF. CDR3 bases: TGTGCCAGCAGGGCCTCGGGACAGACCTATGGCTACACCTTC.

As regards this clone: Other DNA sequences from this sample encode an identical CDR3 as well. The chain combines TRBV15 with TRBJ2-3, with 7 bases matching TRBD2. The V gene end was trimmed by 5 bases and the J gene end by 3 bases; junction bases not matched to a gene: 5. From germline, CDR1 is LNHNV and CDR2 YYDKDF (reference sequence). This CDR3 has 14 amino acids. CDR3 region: CATSGQGGTDTQYF. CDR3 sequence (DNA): TGTGCCACCAGCGGCCAGGGAGGGACAGATACGCAGTATTTT.

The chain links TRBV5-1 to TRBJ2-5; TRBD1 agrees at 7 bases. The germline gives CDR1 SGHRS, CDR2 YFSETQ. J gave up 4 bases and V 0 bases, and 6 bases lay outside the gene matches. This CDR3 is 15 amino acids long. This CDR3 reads CASSLEGAIGETQYF. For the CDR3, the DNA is TGCGCCAGCAGCTTGGAGGGGGCGATAGGAGAGACCCAGTACTTC.

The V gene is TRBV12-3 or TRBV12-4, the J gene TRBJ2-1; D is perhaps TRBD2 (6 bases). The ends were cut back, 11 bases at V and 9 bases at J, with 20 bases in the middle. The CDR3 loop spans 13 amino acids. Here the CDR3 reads CAAGSGLRSEQFF. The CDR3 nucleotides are TGTGCCGCGGGAAGCGGGTTAAGGAGTGAGCAGTTCTTC.

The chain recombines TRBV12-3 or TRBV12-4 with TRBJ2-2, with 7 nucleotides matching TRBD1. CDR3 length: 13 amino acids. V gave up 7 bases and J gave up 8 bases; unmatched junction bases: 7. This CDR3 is CASKTGTVGELFF. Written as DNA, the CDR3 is TGTGCCAGCAAGACCGGGACAGTTGGGGAGCTGTTTTTT.

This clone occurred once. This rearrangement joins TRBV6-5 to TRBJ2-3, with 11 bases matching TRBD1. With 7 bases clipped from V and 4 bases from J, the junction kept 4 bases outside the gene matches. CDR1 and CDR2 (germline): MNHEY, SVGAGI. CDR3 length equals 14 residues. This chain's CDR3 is CASTRTGGADTQYF. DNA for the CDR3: TGTGCCAGCACCAGGACAGGGGGCGCAGATACGCAGTATTTT.

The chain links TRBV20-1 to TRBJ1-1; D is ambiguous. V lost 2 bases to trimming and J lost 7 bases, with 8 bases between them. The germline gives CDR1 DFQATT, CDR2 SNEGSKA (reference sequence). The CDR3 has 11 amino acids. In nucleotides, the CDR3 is TGCAGTGCTAGATCAGAGGTTGAAGCTTTCTTT. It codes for CSARSEVEAFF.

The CDR3 here is CASSEISRGYEQYF. Written as DNA, the CDR3 is TGTGCCAGCTCTGAGATCTCCAGGGGCTACGAGCAGTACTTC. The rearrangement links TRBV18 to TRBJ2-7; D might be TRBD1 (6 bases). V was shortened by 6 bases and J by 3 bases, with 15 bases between the two germline ends. Germline V gene sequence: CDR1 KGHSH, CDR2 LQKENI. The CDR3 loop spans 14 amino acids.

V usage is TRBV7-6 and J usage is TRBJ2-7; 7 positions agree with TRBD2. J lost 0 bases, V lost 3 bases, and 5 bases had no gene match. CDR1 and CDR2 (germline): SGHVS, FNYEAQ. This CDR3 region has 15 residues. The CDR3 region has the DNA TGTGCCAGCAGCTTCGGCGGGGGTGTCTCCTACGAGCAGTACTTC. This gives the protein CASSFGGGVSYEQYF. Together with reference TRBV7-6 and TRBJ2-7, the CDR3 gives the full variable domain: GAGVSQSPRYKVTKRGQDVALRCDPISGHVSLYWYRQALGQGPEFLTYFNYEAQQDKSGLPNDRFSAERPEGSISTLTIQRTEQRDSAMYRCASSFGGGVSYEQYFGPGTRLTVT.

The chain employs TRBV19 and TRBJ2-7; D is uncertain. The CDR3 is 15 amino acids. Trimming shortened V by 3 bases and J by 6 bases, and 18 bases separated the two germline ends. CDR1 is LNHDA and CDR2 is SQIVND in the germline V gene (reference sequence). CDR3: CASSIAGDQSREQYF. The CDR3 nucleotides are TGTGCCAGTAGTATTGCCGGAGACCAATCCCGCGAGCAGTACTTC.

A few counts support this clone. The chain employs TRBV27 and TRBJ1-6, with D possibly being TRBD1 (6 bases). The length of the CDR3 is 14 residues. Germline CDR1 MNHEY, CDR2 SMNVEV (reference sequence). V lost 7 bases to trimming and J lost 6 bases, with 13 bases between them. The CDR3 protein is CASKKGGINSPLHF. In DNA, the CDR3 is TGTGCCAGCAAGAAGGGGGGGATTAATTCACCCCTCCACTTT.

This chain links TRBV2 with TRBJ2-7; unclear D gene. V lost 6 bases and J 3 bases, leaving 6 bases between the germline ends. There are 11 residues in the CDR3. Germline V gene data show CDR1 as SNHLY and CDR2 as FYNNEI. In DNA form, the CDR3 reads TGTGCCAGCAGGGGCTTCTACGAGCAGTACTTC. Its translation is CASRGFYEQYF.

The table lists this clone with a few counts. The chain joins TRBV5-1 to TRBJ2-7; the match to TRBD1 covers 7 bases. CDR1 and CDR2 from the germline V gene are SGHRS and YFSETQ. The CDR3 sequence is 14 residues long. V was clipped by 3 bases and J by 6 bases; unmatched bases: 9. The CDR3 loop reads CASSSSGTAVEQYF. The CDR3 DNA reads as TGCGCCAGCAGCTCCTCCGGGACAGCGGTCGAGCAGTACTTC.

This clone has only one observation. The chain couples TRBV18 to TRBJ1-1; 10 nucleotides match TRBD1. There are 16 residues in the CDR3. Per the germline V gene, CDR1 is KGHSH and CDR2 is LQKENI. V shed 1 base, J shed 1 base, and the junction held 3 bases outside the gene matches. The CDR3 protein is CASSPLGQGRNTEAFF. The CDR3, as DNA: TGTGCCAGCTCACCACTGGGACAGGGGCGGAACACTGAAGCTTTCTTT.

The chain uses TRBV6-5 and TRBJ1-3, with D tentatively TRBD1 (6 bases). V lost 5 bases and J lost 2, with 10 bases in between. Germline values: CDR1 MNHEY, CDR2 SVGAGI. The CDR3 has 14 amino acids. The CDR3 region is CASSPNRAGNTIYF. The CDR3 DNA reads TGTGCCAGCAGTCCCAACAGGGCTGGAAACACCATATATTTT.

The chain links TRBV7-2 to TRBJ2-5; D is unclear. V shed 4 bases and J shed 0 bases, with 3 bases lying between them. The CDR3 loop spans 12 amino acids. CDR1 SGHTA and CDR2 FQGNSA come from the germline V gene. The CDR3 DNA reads TGTGCCAGCAGCTCGTACCAAGAGACCCAGTACTTC. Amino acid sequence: CASSSYQETQYF.

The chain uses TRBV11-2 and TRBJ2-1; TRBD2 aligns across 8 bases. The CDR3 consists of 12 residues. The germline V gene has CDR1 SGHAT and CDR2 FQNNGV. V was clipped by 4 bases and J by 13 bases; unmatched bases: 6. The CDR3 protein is CASSSPGGTQFF. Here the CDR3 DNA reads TGTGCCAGCAGCTCGCCGGGAGGGACACAGTTCTTC. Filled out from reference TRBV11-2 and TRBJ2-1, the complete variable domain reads EAGVAQSPRYKIIEKRQSVAFWCNPISGHATLYWYQQILGQGPKLLIQFQNNGVVDDSQLPKDRFSAERLKGVDSTLKIQPAKLEDSAVYLCASSSPGGTQFFGPGTRLTVL.

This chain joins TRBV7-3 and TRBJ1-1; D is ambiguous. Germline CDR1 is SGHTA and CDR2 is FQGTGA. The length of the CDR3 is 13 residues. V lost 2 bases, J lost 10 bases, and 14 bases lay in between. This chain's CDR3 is CASSLGQGGLAFF. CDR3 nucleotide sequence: TGTGCCAGCAGCTTAGGGCAAGGTGGTTTAGCTTTCTTT.

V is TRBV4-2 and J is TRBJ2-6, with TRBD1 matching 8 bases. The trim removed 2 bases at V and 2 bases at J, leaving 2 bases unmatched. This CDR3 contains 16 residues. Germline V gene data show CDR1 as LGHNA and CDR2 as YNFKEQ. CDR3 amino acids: CASSQPGGAGANVLTF. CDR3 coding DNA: TGTGCCAGCAGCCAACCAGGGGGCGCTGGGGCCAACGTCCTGACTTTC.

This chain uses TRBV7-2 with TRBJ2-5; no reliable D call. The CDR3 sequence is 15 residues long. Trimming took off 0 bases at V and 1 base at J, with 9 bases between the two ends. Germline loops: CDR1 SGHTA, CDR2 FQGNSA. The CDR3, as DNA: TGTGCCAGCAGCTTAGCCTGGAACAGCCAAGAGACCCAGTACTTC. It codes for CASSLAWNSQETQYF.

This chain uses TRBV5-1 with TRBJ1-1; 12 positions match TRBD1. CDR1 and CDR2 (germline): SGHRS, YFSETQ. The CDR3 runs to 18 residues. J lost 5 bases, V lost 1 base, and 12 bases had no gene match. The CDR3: CASSLLVGGQGARTEAFF. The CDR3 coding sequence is TGCGCCAGCAGCTTGTTGGTCGGGGGACAGGGGGCGAGAACTGAAGCTTTCTTT.